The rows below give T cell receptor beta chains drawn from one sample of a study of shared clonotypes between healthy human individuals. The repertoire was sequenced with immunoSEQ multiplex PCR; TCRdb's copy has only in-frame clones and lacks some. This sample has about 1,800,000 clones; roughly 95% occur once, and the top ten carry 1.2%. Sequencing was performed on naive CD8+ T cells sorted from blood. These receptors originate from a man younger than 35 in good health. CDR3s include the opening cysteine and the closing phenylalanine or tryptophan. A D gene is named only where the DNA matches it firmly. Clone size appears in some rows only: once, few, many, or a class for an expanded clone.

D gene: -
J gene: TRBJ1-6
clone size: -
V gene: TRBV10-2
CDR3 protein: CANSRVPKVSSPLHF
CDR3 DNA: TGCGCCAATTCACGGGTGCCCAAGGTTTCCTCTCCCCTCCACTTT

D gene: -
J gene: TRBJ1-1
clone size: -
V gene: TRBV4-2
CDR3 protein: CASSFGGETEAFF
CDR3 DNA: TGTGCCAGCAGCTTCGGGGGAGAAACTGAAGCTTTCTTT

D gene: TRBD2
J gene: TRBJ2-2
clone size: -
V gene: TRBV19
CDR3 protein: CASSIREGTGELFF
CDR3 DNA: TGTGCCAGTAGTATCAGGGAGGGCACCGGGGAGCTGTTTTTT

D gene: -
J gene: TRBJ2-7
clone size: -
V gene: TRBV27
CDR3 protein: CASSLEGSEQYF
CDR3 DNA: TGTGCCAGCAGTTTAGAGGGCAGCGAGCAGTACTTC

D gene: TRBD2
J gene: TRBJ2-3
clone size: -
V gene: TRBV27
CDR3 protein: CASSLGLAGVSDTQYF
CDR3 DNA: TGTGCCAGCAGTTTAGGGCTAGCGGGAGTATCGGATACGCAGTATTTT

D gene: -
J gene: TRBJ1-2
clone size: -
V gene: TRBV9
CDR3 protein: CASKGTSHYGYTF
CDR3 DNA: TGTGCCAGCAAGGGGACATCACACTATGGCTACACCTTC

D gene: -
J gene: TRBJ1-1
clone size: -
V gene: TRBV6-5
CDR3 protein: CASSLGPNTEAFF
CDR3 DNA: TGTGCCAGCAGTCTCGGACCGAACACTGAAGCTTTCTTT

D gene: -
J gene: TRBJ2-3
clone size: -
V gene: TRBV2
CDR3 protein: CASRPPTPRGTDTQYF
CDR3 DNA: TGTGCCAGCAGACCCCCCACGCCTCGAGGCACAGATACGCAGTATTTT

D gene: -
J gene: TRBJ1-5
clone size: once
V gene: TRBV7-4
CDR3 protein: CASTHQPQHF
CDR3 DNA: TGTGCCAGCACACATCAGCCCCAGCATTTT

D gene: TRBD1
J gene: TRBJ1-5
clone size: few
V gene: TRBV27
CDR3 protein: CASTPTGGNQPQHF
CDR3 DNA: TGTGCCAGCACCCCGACAGGGGGTAATCAGCCCCAGCATTTT

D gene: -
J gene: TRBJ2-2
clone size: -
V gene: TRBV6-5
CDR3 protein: CASSYPDEDEFGELFF
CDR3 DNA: TGTGCCAGCAGTTACCCTGACGAAGACGAATTCGGGGAGCTGTTTTTT

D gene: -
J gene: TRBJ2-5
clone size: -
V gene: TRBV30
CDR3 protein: CAWRQGEWGETQYF
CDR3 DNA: TGTGCCTGGAGGCAGGGCGAGTGGGGAGAGACCCAGTACTTC

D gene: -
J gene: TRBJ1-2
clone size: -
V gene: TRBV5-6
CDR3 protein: CASSFGPAGIPGYTF
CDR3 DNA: TGTGCCAGCAGCTTCGGTCCGGCCGGCATTCCTGGCTACACCTTC

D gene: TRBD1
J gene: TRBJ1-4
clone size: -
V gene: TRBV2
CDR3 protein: CASRDGTGGVNEKLFF
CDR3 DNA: TGTGCCAGCAGGGACGGGACAGGGGGAGTCAATGAAAAACTGTTTTTT

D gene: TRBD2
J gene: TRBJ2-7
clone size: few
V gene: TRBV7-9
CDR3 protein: CASSAGVSPEQYF
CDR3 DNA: TGTGCCAGCAGCGCGGGGGTCTCCCCCGAGCAGTACTTC

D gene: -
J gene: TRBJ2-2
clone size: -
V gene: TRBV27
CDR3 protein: CASSLWATASDTGELFF
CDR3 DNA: TGTGCCAGCAGTTTATGGGCGACAGCATCGGATACCGGGGAGCTGTTTTTT

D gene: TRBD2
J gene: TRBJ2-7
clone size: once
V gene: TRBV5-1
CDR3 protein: CASSSTSGGTPYEQYF
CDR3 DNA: TGCGCCAGCAGCTCTACTAGCGGGGGCACCCCCTACGAGCAGTACTTC

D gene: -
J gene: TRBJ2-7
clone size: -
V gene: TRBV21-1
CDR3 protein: CASSLWRGQVNPHEQYF
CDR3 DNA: TGTGCCAGCAGCCTATGGAGAGGGCAGGTAAATCCCCACGAGCAGTACTTC

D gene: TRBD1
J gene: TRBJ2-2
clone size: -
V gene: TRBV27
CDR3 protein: CASRPGGRNTGELFF
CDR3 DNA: TGTGCCAGCAGGCCAGGGGGACGAAACACCGGGGAGCTGTTTTTT

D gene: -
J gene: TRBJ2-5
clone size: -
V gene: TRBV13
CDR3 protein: CASSLEGGGEETQYF
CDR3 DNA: TGTGCCAGCAGCTTAGAAGGAGGGGGCGAGGAGACCCAGTACTTC

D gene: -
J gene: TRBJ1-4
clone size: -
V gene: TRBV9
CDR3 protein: CASSPDSPGEKLFF
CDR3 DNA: TGTGCCAGCAGCCCGGACAGCCCGGGTGAAAAACTGTTTTTT

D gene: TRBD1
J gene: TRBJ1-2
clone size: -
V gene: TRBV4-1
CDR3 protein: CASSPLRTGSYGYTF
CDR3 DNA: TGCGCCAGCAGCCCGCTCAGGACAGGGTCCTATGGCTACACCTTC

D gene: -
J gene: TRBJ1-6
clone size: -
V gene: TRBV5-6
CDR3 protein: CASSLESSYNSPLHF
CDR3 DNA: TGTGCCAGCAGCTTGGAAAGCTCCTATAATTCACCCCTCCACTTT

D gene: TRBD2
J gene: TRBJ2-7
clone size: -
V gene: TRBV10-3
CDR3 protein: CAIKVEGLAGEQYF
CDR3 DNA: TGTGCCATCAAGGTAGAAGGACTAGCGGGGGAGCAGTACTTC

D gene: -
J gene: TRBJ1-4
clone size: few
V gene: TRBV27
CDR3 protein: CASSPAQTNEKLFF
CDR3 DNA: TGTGCCAGCAGCCCTGCCCAGACAAATGAAAAACTGTTTTTT

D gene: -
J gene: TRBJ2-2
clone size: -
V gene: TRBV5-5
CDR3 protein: CASSLAVSGELFF
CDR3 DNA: TGTGCCAGCAGCTTGGCAGTTTCCGGGGAGCTGTTTTTT

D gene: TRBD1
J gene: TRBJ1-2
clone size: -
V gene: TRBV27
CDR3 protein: CASRTGDGYTF
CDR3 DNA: TGTGCCAGCAGGACAGGGGATGGCTACACCTTC

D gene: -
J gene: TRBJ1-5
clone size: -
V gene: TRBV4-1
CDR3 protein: CASSQDWGAWDQPQHF
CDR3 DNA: TGCGCCAGCAGCCAAGATTGGGGGGCCTGGGATCAGCCCCAGCATTTT

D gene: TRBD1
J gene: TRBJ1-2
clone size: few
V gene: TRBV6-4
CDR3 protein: CARTGQGDYGYTF
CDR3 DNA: TGTGCCAGGACTGGACAGGGCGATTATGGCTACACCTTC

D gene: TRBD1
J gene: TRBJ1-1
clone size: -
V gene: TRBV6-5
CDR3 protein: CASSTGGEWGTEAFF
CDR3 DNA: TGTGCCAGCAGTACAGGGGGCGAGTGGGGCACTGAAGCTTTCTTT

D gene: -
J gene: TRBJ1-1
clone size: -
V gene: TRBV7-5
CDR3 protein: CARSSGQGPSEAFF
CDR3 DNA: TGTGCCAGAAGCTCGGGACAGGGCCCCTCTGAAGCTTTCTTT

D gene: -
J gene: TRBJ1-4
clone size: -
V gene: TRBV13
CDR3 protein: CASSTRAPNEKLFF
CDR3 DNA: TGTGCCAGCAGCACCCGGGCTCCTAATGAAAAACTGTTTTTT

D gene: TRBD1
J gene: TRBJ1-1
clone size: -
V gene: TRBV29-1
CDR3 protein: CSVVRGRGRVNTEAFF
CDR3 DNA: TGCAGCGTCGTCAGGGGCAGGGGGCGGGTGAACACTGAAGCTTTCTTT

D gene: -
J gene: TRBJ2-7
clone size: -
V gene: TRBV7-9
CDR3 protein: CASRVATYEQYF
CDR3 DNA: TGTGCCAGCAGGGTGGCCACCTACGAGCAGTACTTC

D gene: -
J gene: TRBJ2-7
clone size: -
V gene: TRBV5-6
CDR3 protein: CARSGHEQYF
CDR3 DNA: TGTGCCAGATCGGGACACGAGCAGTACTTC

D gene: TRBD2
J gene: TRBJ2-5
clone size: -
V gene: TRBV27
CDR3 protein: CASRETSGGQQVGQYF
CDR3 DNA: TGTGCCAGCAGAGAGACTAGCGGGGGGCAGCAGGTGGGCCAGTACTTC

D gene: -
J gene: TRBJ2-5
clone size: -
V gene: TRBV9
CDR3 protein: CASSVATEETQYF
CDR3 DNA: TGTGCCAGCAGCGTAGCTACTGAAGAGACCCAGTACTTC

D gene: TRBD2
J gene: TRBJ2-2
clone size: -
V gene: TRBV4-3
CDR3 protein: CASSQNVLFLAASGTGELFF
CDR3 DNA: TGCGCCAGCAGCCAAAATGTCCTATTTCTAGCGGCGTCGGGGACCGGGGAGCTGTTTTTT

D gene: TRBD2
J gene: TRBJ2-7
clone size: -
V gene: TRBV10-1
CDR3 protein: CASSESSWREGPHEQYF
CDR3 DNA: TGCGCCAGCAGTGAGTCGTCTTGGCGGGAGGGCCCCCACGAGCAGTACTTC

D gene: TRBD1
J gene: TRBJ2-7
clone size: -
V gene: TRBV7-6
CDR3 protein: CASSLAPPGQGGAEQYF
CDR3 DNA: TGTGCCAGCAGCTTAGCGCCCCCGGGACAGGGAGGAGCCGAGCAGTACTTC

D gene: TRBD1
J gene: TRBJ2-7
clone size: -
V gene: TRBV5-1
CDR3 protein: CASSPADRGAYEQYF
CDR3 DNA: TGCGCCAGCAGCCCGGCGGACAGGGGTGCCTACGAGCAGTACTTC

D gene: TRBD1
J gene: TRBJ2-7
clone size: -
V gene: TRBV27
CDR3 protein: CASSRRGQLYEQYF
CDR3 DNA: TGTGCCAGCAGCCGCCGGGGACAGCTCTACGAGCAGTACTTC

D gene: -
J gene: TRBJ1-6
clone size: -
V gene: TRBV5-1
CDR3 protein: CASSLEQSYNSPLHF
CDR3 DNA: TGCGCCAGCAGCTTGGAACAGAGCTATAATTCACCCCTCCACTTT

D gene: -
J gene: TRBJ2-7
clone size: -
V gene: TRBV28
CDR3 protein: CASGPGVTYYEQYF
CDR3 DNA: TGTGCCAGCGGGCCTGGGGTCACCTACTACGAGCAGTACTTC

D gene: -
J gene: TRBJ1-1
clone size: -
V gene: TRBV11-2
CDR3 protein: CASSLVRGKYTEAFF
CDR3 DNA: TGTGCCAGCAGCTTAGTAAGGGGTAAATACACTGAAGCTTTCTTT

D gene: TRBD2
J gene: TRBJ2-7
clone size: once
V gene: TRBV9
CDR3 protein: CASSFSGQSYEQYF
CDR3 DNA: TGTGCCAGCAGCTTTAGCGGGCAATCCTACGAGCAGTACTTC

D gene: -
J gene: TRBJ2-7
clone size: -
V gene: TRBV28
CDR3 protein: CASSFGGWGHSYEQYF
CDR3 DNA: TGTGCCAGCAGTTTTGGGGGGTGGGGCCACTCCTACGAGCAGTACTTC

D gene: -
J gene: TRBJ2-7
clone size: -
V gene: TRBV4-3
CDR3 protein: CASSQNQLQYEQYF
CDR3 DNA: TGCGCCAGCAGCCAAAATCAACTGCAGTACGAGCAGTACTTC

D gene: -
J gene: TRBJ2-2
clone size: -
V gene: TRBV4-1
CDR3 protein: CASSPIRPRGANTGELFF
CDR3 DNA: TGCGCCAGCAGCCCCATCCGCCCGAGGGGTGCGAACACCGGGGAGCTGTTTTTT

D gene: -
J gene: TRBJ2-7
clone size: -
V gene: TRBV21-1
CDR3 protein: CASSQRQGPRSYEQYF
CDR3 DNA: TGTGCCAGCAGCCAGAGACAGGGGCCCCGCTCCTACGAGCAGTACTTC

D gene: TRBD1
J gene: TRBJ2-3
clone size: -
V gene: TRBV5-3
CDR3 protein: CARSLASGGGSDTQYF
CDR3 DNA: TGTGCCAGAAGCTTGGCGTCAGGGGGTGGGTCAGATACGCAGTATTTT

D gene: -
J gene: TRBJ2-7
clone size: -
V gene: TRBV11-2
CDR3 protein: CASSLVMASYEQYF
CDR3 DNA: TGTGCCAGCAGCTTAGTAATGGCCTCGTACGAGCAGTACTTC

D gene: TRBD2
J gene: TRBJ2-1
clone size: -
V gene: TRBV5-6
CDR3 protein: CASSLGSGTSGAYNEQFF
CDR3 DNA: TGTGCCAGCAGCTTAGGATCCGGGACTAGCGGGGCCTACAATGAGCAGTTCTTC

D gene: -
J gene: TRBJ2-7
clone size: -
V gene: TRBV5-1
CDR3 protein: CASSLRDPRVDEQYF
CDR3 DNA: TGCGCCAGCAGCTTGCGGGACCCGCGGGTTGACGAGCAGTACTTC

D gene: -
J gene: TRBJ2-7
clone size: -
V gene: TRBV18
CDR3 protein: CASSLGQSSYEQYF
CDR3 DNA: TGTGCCAGCTCACTAGGGCAAAGCTCCTACGAGCAGTACTTC